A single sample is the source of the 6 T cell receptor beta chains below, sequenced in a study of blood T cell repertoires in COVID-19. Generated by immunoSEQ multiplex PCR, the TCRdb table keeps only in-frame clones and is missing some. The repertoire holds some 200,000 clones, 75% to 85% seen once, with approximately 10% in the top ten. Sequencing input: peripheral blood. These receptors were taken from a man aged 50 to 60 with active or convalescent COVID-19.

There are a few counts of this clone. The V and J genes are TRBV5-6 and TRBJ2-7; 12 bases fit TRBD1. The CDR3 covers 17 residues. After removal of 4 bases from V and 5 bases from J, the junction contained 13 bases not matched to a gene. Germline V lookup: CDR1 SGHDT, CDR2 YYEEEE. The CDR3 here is CASSAPPGQGAFHEQYF. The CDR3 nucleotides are TGTGCCAGCAGCGCGCCCCCGGGACAGGGGGCGTTCCACGAGCAGTACTTC.

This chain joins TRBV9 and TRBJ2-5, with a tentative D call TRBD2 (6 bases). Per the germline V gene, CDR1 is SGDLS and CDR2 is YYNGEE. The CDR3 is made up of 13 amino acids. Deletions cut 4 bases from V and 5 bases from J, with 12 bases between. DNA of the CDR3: TGTGCCAGCAGCATTAGCGGAGATGAGACCCAGTACTTC. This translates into CASSISGDETQYF.

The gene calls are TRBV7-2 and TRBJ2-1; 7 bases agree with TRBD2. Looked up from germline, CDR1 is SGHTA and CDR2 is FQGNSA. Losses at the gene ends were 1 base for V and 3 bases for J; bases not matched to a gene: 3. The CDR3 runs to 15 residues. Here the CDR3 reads CASSLGGGGYNEQFF. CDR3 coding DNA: TGTGCCAGCAGCTTAGGGGGCGGGGGCTACAATGAGCAGTTCTTC. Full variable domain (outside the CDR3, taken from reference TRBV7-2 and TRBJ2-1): GAGVSQSPSNKVTEKGKDVELRCDPISGHTALYWYRQSLGQGLEFLIYFQGNSAPDKSGLPSDRFSAERTGGSVSTLTIQRTQQEDSAVYLCASSLGGGGYNEQFFGPGTRLTVL.

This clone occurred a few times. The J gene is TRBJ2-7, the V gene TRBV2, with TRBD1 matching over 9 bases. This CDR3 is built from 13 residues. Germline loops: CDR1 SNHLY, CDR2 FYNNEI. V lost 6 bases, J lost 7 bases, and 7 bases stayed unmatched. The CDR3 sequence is CASSYGTGREQYV. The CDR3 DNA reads TGTGCCAGCAGCTACGGGACAGGGAGAGAGCAGTACGTC.

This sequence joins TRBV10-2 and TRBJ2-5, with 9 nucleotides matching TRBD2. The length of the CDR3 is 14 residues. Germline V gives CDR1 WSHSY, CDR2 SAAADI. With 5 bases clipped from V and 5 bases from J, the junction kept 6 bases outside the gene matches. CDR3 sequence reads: CASSRLAEGETQYF. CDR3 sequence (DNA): TGCGCCAGCAGTCGACTAGCGGAGGGGGAGACCCAGTACTTC.

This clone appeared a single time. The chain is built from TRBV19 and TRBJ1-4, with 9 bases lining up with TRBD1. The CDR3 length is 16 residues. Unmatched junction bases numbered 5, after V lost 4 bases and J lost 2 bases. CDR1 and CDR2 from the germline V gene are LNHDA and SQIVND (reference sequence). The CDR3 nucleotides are TGTGCCAGTAGTAGACTCGACAGGGGGACTAATGAAAAACTGTTTTTT. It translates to CASSRLDRGTNEKLFF.